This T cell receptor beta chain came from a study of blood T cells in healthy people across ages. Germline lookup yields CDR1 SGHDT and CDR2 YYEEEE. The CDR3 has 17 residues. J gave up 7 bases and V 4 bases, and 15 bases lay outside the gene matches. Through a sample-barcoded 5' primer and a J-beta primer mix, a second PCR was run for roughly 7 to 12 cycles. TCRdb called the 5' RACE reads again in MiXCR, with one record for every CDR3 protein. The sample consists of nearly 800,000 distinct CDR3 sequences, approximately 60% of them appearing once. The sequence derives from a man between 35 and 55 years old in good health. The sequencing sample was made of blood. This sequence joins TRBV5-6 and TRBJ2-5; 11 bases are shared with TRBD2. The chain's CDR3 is CASSPSNLAGGSATQYF. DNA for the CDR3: TGTGCCAGCAGCCCCTCCAACCTAGCGGGAGGTTCAGCGACCCAGTACTTC.